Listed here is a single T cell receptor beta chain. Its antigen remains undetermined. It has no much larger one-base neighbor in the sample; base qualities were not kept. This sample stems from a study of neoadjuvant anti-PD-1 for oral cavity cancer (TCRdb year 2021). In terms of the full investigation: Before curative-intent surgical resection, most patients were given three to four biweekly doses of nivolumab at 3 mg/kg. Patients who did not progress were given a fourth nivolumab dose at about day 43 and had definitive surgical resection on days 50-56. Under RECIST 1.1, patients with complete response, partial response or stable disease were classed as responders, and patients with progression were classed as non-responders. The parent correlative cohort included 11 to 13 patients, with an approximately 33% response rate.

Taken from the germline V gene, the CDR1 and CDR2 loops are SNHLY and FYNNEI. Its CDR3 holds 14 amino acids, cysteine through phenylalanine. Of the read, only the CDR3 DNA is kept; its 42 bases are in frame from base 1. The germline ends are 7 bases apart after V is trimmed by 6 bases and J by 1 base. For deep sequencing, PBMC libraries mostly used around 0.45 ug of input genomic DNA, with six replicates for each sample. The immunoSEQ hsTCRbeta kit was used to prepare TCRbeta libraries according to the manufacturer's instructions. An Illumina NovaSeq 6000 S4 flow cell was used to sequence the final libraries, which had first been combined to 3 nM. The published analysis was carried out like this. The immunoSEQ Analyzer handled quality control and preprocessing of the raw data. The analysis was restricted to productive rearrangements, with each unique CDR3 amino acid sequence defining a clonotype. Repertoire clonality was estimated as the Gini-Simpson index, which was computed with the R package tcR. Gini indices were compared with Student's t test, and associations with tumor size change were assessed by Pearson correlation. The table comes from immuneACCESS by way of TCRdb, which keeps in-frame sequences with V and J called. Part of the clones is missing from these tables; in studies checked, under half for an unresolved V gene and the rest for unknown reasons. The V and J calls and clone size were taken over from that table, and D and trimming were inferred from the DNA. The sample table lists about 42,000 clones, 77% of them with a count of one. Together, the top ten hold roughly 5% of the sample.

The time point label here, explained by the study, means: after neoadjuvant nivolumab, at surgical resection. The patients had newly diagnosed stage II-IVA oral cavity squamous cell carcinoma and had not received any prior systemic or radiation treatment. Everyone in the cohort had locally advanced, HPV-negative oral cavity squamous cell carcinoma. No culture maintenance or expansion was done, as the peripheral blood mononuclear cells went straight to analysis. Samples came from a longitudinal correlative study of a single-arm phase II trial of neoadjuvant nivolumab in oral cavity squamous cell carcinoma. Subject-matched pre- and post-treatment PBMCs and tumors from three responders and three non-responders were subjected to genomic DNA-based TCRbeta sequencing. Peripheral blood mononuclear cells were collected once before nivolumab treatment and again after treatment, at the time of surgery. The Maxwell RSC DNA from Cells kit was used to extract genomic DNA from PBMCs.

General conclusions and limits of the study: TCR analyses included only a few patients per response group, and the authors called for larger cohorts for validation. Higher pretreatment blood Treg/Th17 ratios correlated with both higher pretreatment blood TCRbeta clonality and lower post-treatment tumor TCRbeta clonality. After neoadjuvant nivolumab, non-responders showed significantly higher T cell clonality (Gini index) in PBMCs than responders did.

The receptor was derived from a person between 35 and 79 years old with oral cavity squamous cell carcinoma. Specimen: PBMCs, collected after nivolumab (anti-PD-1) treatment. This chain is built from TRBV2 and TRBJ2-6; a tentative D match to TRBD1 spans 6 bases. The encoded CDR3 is CASSTGSGANVLTF. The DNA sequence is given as TGTGCCAGCAGCACAGGGTCTGGGGCCAACGTCCTGACTTTC.